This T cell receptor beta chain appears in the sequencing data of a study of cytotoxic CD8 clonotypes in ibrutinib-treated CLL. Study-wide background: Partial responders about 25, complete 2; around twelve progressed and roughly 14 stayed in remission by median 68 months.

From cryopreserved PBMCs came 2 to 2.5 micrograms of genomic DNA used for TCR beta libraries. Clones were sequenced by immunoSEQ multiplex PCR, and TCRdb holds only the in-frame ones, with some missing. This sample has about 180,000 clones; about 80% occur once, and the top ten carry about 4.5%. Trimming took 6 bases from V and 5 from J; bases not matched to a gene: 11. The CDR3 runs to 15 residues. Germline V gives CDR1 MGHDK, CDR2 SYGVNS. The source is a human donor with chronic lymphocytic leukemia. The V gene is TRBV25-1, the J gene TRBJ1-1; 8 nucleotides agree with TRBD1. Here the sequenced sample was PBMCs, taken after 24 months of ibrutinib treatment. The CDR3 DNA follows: TGTGCCAGCAGCCAAAGCGGAACAGGGGGTACTGAAGCTTTCTTT. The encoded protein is CASSQSGTGGTEAFF.